These 3 T cell receptor beta chains originate from one sample sequenced in a study of OX40 agonist ivuxolimab in advanced cancers. Using immunoSEQ multiplex PCR, the repertoire was profiled, and TCRdb retains in-frame clones only, with some absent. The data contain about 48,000 clones, more than 75% of them singletons. The sequencing here drew on CD4+ or CD8+ T cells sorted from blood, taken in a trial of the OX40 agonist ivuxolimab. These receptors all come from an adult with an advanced solid tumor such as melanoma, head and neck, liver or kidney cancer.

J is TRBJ1-5 and V is TRBV28, with D hard to call. V gave up 10 bases and J gave up 7 bases, with 14 bases separating them. Germline CDR1 is MDHEN and CDR2 is SYDVKM. CDR3 size: 12 residues. The CDR3 nucleotides are TGTGCCAACAACCTGGGCCAGCAGCCCCAGCATTTT. Translated: CANNLGQQPQHF.

V gene TRBV30 combines with J gene TRBJ2-1, with D unresolved. CDR3 size: 14 residues. In germline, CDR1 is GTSNPN, CDR2 SVGIG (reference sequence). V was shortened by 4 bases and J by 7 bases, with 17 bases between the two germline ends. CDR3 protein: CAWIPEGATNEQFF. The DNA for the CDR3 is TGTGCCTGGATCCCCGAAGGAGCAACAAATGAGCAGTTCTTC.

J is TRBJ2-3 and V is TRBV10-3; D perhaps matches TRBD2 (5 bases). From germline, CDR1 is ENHRY and CDR2 SYGVKD. V was pared by 2 bases and J by 5 bases, with 11 bases between. This CDR3 comprises 14 residues. CDR3 sequence reads: CAISEPGSKDTQYF. DNA of the CDR3: TGTGCCATCAGTGAGCCTGGGAGTAAAGATACGCAGTATTTT.